The 14 T cell receptor beta chains listed next were all sequenced from one sample in a study of cytomegalovirus exposure and HLA in healthy donors. PCR primers comprised 60 Vbeta and 13 Jbeta primers. Using immunoSEQ multiplex PCR, the repertoire was profiled, and TCRdb retains in-frame clones only, with some absent. The table shows approximately 38,000 clones, with 75% to 85% occurring only once. Sequencing input: PBMCs. These TCRs come from a woman under 30 in good health and CMV-seronegative.

This clone was found a few times. V gene TRBV6-6 combines with J gene TRBJ2-2, with D possibly matching TRBD1 (6 bases). CDR3 length equals 16 residues. V was cut by 2 bases and J by 6 bases, with 16 bases left in between. Germline V lookup: CDR1 MNHNY, CDR2 SVGAGI (reference sequence). This CDR3 is CASSYATGSGPGELFF. The CDR3 DNA reads as TGTGCCAGCAGTTACGCGACAGGTTCAGGGCCCGGGGAGCTGTTTTTT.

The J gene is TRBJ1-1, the V gene TRBV7-9, with D possibly matching TRBD1 (5 bases). The CDR3 covers 14 residues. V was cut by 4 bases and J by 0 bases, with 9 bases left in between. The germline gives CDR1 SEHNR, CDR2 FQNEAQ (reference sequence). CDR3 in DNA: TGTGCCAGCAGCTACAGGCTCCTGAACACTGAAGCTTTCTTT. Its translation is CASSYRLLNTEAFF.

CDR3 in DNA: TGTGCCAGTAGTACGGGGTTGGATCTGTTTTTT. It yields the protein CASSTGLDLFF. The V and J genes are TRBV19 and TRBJ1-4; D call uncertain. V lost 4 bases, J lost 14 bases, and 11 bases lay in between. Per the germline V gene, CDR1 is LNHDA and CDR2 is SQIVND (reference sequence). The CDR3 runs 11 residues.

This clone was recorded once. V gene TRBV28 combines with J gene TRBJ1-1; D is ambiguous. CDR1 is MDHEN, CDR2 SYDVKM, per germline. Trimming removed 10 bases at V and 10 bases at J, with 19 bases between. There are 12 residues in the CDR3. In nucleotides, the CDR3 is TGTGCCACCGGAGGGCACCTGGATGGAGCTTTCTTT. It yields the protein CATGGHLDGAFF.

The V call is TRBV4-3, the J call TRBJ1-2, with D hard to call. Per the germline V gene, CDR1 is LGHNA and CDR2 is YSLEER. V was shortened by 5 bases and J by 5 bases, with 9 bases between the two germline ends. The CDR3 sequence is 12 residues long. The CDR3 region is CASSGRSYGYTF. CDR3 DNA: TGCGCCAGCAGCGGCAGGTCATATGGCTACACCTTC.

On this clone itself: The junction does not match germline at one end; this may be a read error. Other DNA sequences in this specimen translate into the identical CDR3. This rearrangement joins TRBV5-4 to TRBJ1-1; D is unresolved. The germline V gene has CDR1 SGHNT and CDR2 YYREEE (reference sequence). The CDR3 runs to 13 residues. The CDR3 loop reads CASSTTLNTEAFF. CDR3 bases: TGTGCCAGCAGCACTACCTTGAACACTGAAGCTTTTTTT.

The chain links TRBV6-5 to TRBJ2-5; 8 nucleotides match TRBD1. The J call may not be correct, given that the DNA end is closer to TRBJ2-7. CDR1 and CDR2 (germline): MNHEY, SVGAGI. The CDR3 has 15 residues. The DNA of the CDR3 is TGTGCCAGCAGTTACGCCCAGGACAGGGACTACGAGCAGTACTTC. Protein product: CASSYAQDRDYEQYF.

The V gene is TRBV4-3, the J gene TRBJ1-6; D call uncertain. Germline CDR1 LGHNA, CDR2 YSLEER. The CDR3 totals 13 residues. V dropped 3 bases and J dropped 10 bases, with 10 bases sitting between them. The CDR3 spells CASSQGRNSPLHF. For the CDR3, the DNA is TGCGCCAGCAGCCAGGGCAGGAACTCACCCCTCCACTTT.

The chain combines TRBV7-9 with TRBJ1-1, with D maybe TRBD1 (6 bases). Trimming pared 0 bases from V and 1 base from J, leaving 15 bases between. Germline lookup yields CDR1 SEHNR and CDR2 FQNEAQ (reference sequence). The CDR3 extends over 17 amino acids. CDR3 in DNA: TGTGCCAGCAGCTTAGCGGCGACAGGCCCCCCGAACACTGAAGCTTTCTTT. Translating gives CASSLAATGPPNTEAFF.

This clone occurred once. The CDR3 loop reads CATSRQGSSYNEQFF. The CDR3 nucleotides are TGTGCCACCAGCAGACAGGGAAGCTCCTACAATGAGCAGTTCTTC. The J gene is TRBJ2-1, the V gene TRBV15; weak D call: TRBD1 (5 bases). V was pared by 2 bases and J by 0 bases, with 8 bases between. There are 15 residues in the CDR3. CDR1 LNHNV and CDR2 YYDKDF come from the germline V gene (reference sequence).

The chain links TRBV19 to TRBJ2-1, with D unresolved. CDR1 is LNHDA and CDR2 is SQIVND in the germline V gene (reference sequence). The CDR3 length is 14 residues. With 3 bases removed from V and 0 bases from J, the gap between germline ends came to 6 bases. The CDR3 DNA reads TGTGCCAGTAGTATGGGCTACTCCTACAATGAGCAGTTCTTC. Its protein product is CASSMGYSYNEQFF.

The chain recombines TRBV6-5 with TRBJ2-7, with TRBD1 matching over 7 bases. The length of the CDR3 is 15 residues. The J segment lost 3 bases and the V segment lost 2 bases, leaving 7 bases of the junction unmatched. Germline V gene data show CDR1 as MNHEY and CDR2 as SVGAGI. As DNA, the CDR3 is TGTGCCAGCAGTTACGGGACAGAACCTTTCTACGAGCAGTACTTC. Amino acids: CASSYGTEPFYEQYF.

The rearrangement uses TRBV11-2 and TRBJ2-7, with 8 positions matching TRBD2. CDR1 and CDR2 (germline): SGHAT, FQNNGV. The trim removed 4 bases at V and 2 bases at J, leaving 10 bases unmatched. The CDR3 has 16 amino acids. The CDR3 region has the DNA TGTGCCAGCAGCTCAATTGGAGGCGGGGGGCCCTACGAGCAGTACTTC. Residues: CASSSIGGGGPYEQYF.

The V gene is TRBV7-2, the J gene TRBJ1-5; TRBD1 matches 7 bases. The germline CDR1 and CDR2 sequences are SGHTA and FQGNSA. J lost 6 bases, V lost 1 base, and 6 bases had no gene match. The CDR3 consists of 15 residues. The CDR3 DNA reads TGTGCCAGCAGCTTAGACAGGGGTGGCACTCAGCCCCAGCATTTT. It codes for CASSLDRGGTQPQHF.